The rows below give T cell receptor beta chains drawn from one sample of a study of blood T cell repertoires in COVID-19. Assay used: immunoSEQ multiplex PCR; TCRdb lists only in-frame clones, some missing. There are a few hundred thousand clones in the sample; around 80% occur only once, and roughly 1.1% lies in the top ten. The material sequenced was peripheral blood. Receptors were obtained from a woman aged 45-59 years with acute or convalescent COVID-19. The CDR3 runs from the conserved cysteine through the conserved F or W. Each record gives: J gene, clone size, V gene, D gene, CDR3 DNA, CDR3 protein. A D gene is named only where the DNA matches it firmly. Clone size appears in some rows only: once, few, many, or a class for an expanded clone.

TRBJ2-3,-,TRBV3-1/TRBV3-2,TRBD1,TGTGCCAGCAGCCCCAACCCCGGAAGGGACAGGCACACAGATACGCAGTATTTT,CASSPNPGRDRHTDTQYF
TRBJ1-4,-,TRBV30,-,TGTGCCTGGAGTGTAAGGCGGATAGACGGTGAAAAACTGTTTTTT,CAWSVRRIDGEKLFF
TRBJ2-5,-,TRBV5-1,TRBD2,TGCGCCAGCAGCTTTGGAACTAGCGGGGAAGAGACCCAGTACTTC,CASSFGTSGEETQYF
TRBJ1-6,-,TRBV5-6,-,TGTGCCAGCAGCCTATTCCGGGACTCAGGGAACCATAATTCACCCCTCCACTTT,CASSLFRDSGNHNSPLHF
TRBJ2-5,-,TRBV5-4,TRBD1,TGTGCCAGCAGCTTGCGCGCTAGGGGGCCTGAAGAGACCCAGTACTTC,CASSLRARGPEETQYF
TRBJ1-1,-,TRBV30,-,TGTGCCTGTGGGGGGAGGTGGAACACTGAAGCTTTCTTT,CACGGRWNTEAFF
TRBJ2-5,-,TRBV7-7,-,TGTGCCAGCAGCTTAGTTGGGGCTCGAGAGACCCAGTACTTC,CASSLVGARETQYF
TRBJ1-1,once,TRBV5-6,-,TGTGCCAGCAGCCAATTTGCCGGGACTGTGAACACTGAAGCTTTCTTT,CASSQFAGTVNTEAFF
TRBJ2-5,-,TRBV11-3,TRBD1,TGTGCCAGCAGCAATACAGGGGGCAAGTGGGAGACCCAGTACTTC,CASSNTGGKWETQYF
TRBJ1-2,-,TRBV10-1,TRBD1,TGCGCCAGCAGTGAGTCCCCGACAGGGTACGAGAATGGCTACACCTTC,CASSESPTGYENGYTF
TRBJ2-7,-,TRBV5-4,TRBD1,TGTGCCAGCAGCCCGATGAGACAGGGAATTAGCTCCTACGAGCAGTACTTC,CASSPMRQGISSYEQYF
TRBJ2-7,-,TRBV3-1/TRBV3-2,TRBD2,TGTGCCAGCAGCCAAGACGATGGGCGGGAGCGGGAAGCCTACGAGCAGTACTTC,CASSQDDGREREAYEQYF
TRBJ2-7,-,TRBV9,-,TGTGCCAGCAGCCCAGGGGGCGGGGGTTTATACTTC,CASSPGGGGLYF
TRBJ1-6,-,TRBV7-9,-,TGTGCCAGCACCAGGACTGGCGACAGGCCCCTCCACTTT,CASTRTGDRPLHF
TRBJ2-4,few,TRBV5-4,-,TGTGCCAGCAGCCTCCAGGGGACCAAAAACATTCAGTACTTC,CASSLQGTKNIQYF
TRBJ1-3,-,TRBV27,-,TGTGCCAGCAGTTTATCGCGAACAGGCGGAAACACCATATATTTT,CASSLSRTGGNTIYF
TRBJ2-1,once,TRBV2,TRBD1,TGTGCCAGCACCCAAGGGACAGGGTTAAGCTCCTACAATGAGCAGTTCTTC,CASTQGTGLSSYNEQFF
TRBJ2-5,-,TRBV5-5,-,TGTGCCAGCCATTTTAGCCCGACAGGTTCCGAGACCCAGTACTTC,CASHFSPTGSETQYF
TRBJ2-1,-,TRBV13,-,TGTGCCAGCAGCTTAGTTTCTGTGGGGACTCGTCCGTTCTTC,CASSLVSVGTRPFF
TRBJ1-6,-,TRBV12-3/TRBV12-4,-,TGTGCCAGCAGTTTAGCCGGGATTCCCTCGGCCCACTTT,CASSLAGIPSAHF
TRBJ2-3,once,TRBV19,-,TGTGCCACCAGAGGGGGGGGGACAGATACGCAGTATTTT,CATRGGGTDTQYF
TRBJ1-4,-,TRBV5-1,-,TGCGCCAGCAGCGGAGGACAGTTTAGTGAAAAACTGTTTTTT,CASSGGQFSEKLFF
TRBJ2-3,-,TRBV11-3,-,TGTGCCAGCAGCTCAGGGTCGGGACACAACACAGATACGCAGTATTTT,CASSSGSGHNTDTQYF
TRBJ2-3,-,TRBV5-4,TRBD1,TGTGCCAGCAGAACCGGGACAGGGTTTATTGATACGCAGTATTTT,CASRTGTGFIDTQYF
TRBJ1-1,-,TRBV7-9,-,TGTGCCAGCAGCTCCCGGACAGACACTGAAGCTTTCTTT,CASSSRTDTEAFF
TRBJ1-6,-,TRBV4-2,-,TGTGCCAGCAGCCAAGGAGAAACAGCTAATAATTCACCCCTCCACTTT,CASSQGETANNSPLHF
TRBJ1-2,-,TRBV9,-,TGTGCCAGCAGCGTTGGGTTGACAGGCGGTCGTGGCTACACCTTC,CASSVGLTGGRGYTF
TRBJ1-4,-,TRBV19,TRBD1,TGTGCCAGTAGCTTTTTTCAGGGGGCGAATGAAAAACTGTTTTTT,CASSFFQGANEKLFF
TRBJ1-2,-,TRBV12-3/TRBV12-4,TRBD1,TGTGCCAGCACCCCCGGACAGGAGACTGGCTACACCTTC,CASTPGQETGYTF
TRBJ2-7,-,TRBV19,TRBD2,TGTGCCAGTAGTATAAGACTAGCGGGAGACGGGGACGAGCAGTACTTC,CASSIRLAGDGDEQYF
TRBJ2-3,-,TRBV29-1,-,TGCAGCGCCGCGACTGGATTTGGCGATACGCAGTATTTT,CSAATGFGDTQYF
TRBJ1-2,-,TRBV5-1,TRBD1,TGCGCCAGCAGCGAGAGACAGGGGACTAACTATGGCTACACCTTC,CASSERQGTNYGYTF
TRBJ1-1,-,TRBV5-4,TRBD1,TGTGCCAGCAGCCCGACAGGGACCGTGAACACTGAAGCTTTCTTT,CASSPTGTVNTEAFF
TRBJ2-1,-,TRBV11-2,TRBD1,TGTGCCAGCAGCCCATACGGACAGGGTTCGAATGAGCAGTTCTTC,CASSPYGQGSNEQFF
TRBJ2-7,-,TRBV25-1,-,TGTGCCAGCAGTGGAGGCCGAGACCCGAAATACGAGCAGTACTTC,CASSGGRDPKYEQYF
TRBJ2-5,-,TRBV2,TRBD2,TGTGCCAGCAGTGCTGAGTTAGCGGGGGGTGGGACCCAGTACTTC,CASSAELAGGGTQYF